Listed below are T cell receptor beta chains from one sample, sequenced in a study of CD8+CD57+ T cells in acquired aplastic anemia. In TCRdb, the reads were re-called with MiXCR into one record per CDR3 protein. Here the sample spans 250,000 to 300,000 distinct CDR3 sequences, under 65% being singletons. Sequencing used sorted CD4+, CD8+, or CD8+CD57+ T cells (not recorded which) from PBMCs. Receptors originate from a human donor with aplastic anemia. CDR3s include the opening cysteine and the closing phenylalanine or tryptophan. A D gene is named only where the DNA matches it firmly. Expanded clones get a size class; other rows say once, few or many, or leave the size out.

CDR3 DNA: TGTGCCAGCAGCCAGGCGCAATCCTACGAGCAGTACTTC
CDR3 protein: CASSQAQSYEQYF
clone size: NA
J gene: TRBJ2-7
V gene: TRBV14
D gene: NA

CDR3 DNA: TGTGCCAGCTCACGCAGCGAGGGTCCTGGAAACACCATATATTTT
CDR3 protein: CASSRSEGPGNTIYF
clone size: many
J gene: TRBJ1-3
V gene: TRBV18
D gene: NA

CDR3 DNA: TGTGCCAGCAGCCAAGAAGAGGTTTACCTGGGCTCACCCCTCCACTTT
CDR3 protein: CASSQEEVYLGSPLHF
clone size: many
J gene: TRBJ1-6
V gene: TRBV3-1
D gene: NA

CDR3 DNA: TGTGCCACCAGTGATGGGAGGGGGCGATCCGGGGAGCTGTTTTTT
CDR3 protein: CATSDGRGRSGELFF
clone size: many
J gene: TRBJ2-2
V gene: TRBV24-1
D gene: NA

CDR3 DNA: TGCAGCGTTGAAGATGCCGAGGTGGGACTTGAGGGGACCCAGTACTTC
CDR3 protein: CSVEDAEVGLEGTQYF
clone size: NA
J gene: TRBJ2-5
V gene: TRBV29-1
D gene: NA

CDR3 DNA: TGTGCCAGCAGTGCCCGGACAGGGCCTCGTGAAAAACTGTTTTTT
CDR3 protein: CASSARTGPREKLFF
clone size: many
J gene: TRBJ1-4
V gene: TRBV2
D gene: TRBD1

CDR3 DNA: TGCAGCGTTGTGCTCGACGGGACAAGCACAGATACGCAGTATTTT
CDR3 protein: CSVVLDGTSTDTQYF
clone size: once
J gene: TRBJ2-3
V gene: TRBV29-1
D gene: NA

CDR3 DNA: TGTGCCACCAGTGATCAACAGGGATCGAGCGCAGATACGCAGTATTTT
CDR3 protein: CATSDQQGSSADTQYF
clone size: once
J gene: TRBJ2-3
V gene: TRBV24-1
D gene: NA

CDR3 DNA: TGTGCCAGCAGCGTAGCTGGGGGGGCCGGAGAAAAACTGTTTTTT
CDR3 protein: CASSVAGGAGEKLFF
clone size: NA
J gene: TRBJ1-4
V gene: TRBV9
D gene: NA

CDR3 DNA: TGCGCCAGCAGTGAGGGGAACTATAACTATGGCTACACCTTC
CDR3 protein: CASSEGNYNYGYTF
clone size: few
J gene: TRBJ1-2
V gene: TRBV10-1
D gene: NA

CDR3 DNA: TGTGCCAGTAGTATAAGACTCGGCAGTACCAATCAGCCCCAGCATTTT
CDR3 protein: CASSIRLGSTNQPQHF
clone size: many
J gene: TRBJ1-5
V gene: TRBV19
D gene: NA

CDR3 DNA: TGTGCCAGCAGCCCGACTCTTAGCTCCTATAATTCACCCCTCCACTTT
CDR3 protein: CASSPTLSSYNSPLHF
clone size: NA
J gene: TRBJ1-6
V gene: TRBV9
D gene: NA

CDR3 DNA: TGCAGTGCTAGCGACCGACTAGCTGGTGAGACCCAGTACTTC
CDR3 protein: CSASDRLAGETQYF
clone size: NA
J gene: TRBJ2-5
V gene: TRBV20-1
D gene: TRBD2

CDR3 DNA: TGCGCCAACCTCCCCTACGAGCAGTACTTC
CDR3 protein: CANLPYEQYF
clone size: NA
J gene: TRBJ2-7
V gene: TRBV10-1
D gene: NA

CDR3 DNA: TGTGCCAGCAGTGGAGCACCGCCTAATAGCAATCAGCCCCAGCATTTT
CDR3 protein: CASSGAPPNSNQPQHF
clone size: many
J gene: TRBJ1-5
V gene: TRBV6-1
D gene: NA

CDR3 DNA: TGTGCCAGCAGCTTCGGCAGGGTGAACACCGGGGAGTTCGAGACCCAGTACTTC
CDR3 protein: CASSFGRVNTGEFETQYF
clone size: NA
J gene: TRBJ2-5
V gene: TRBV7-8
D gene: NA

CDR3 DNA: TGTGCCAGCAGCCAACATAGCTACACAGATACGCAGTTCTTC
CDR3 protein: CASSQHSYTDTQFF
clone size: NA
J gene: TRBJ2-1
V gene: TRBV11-1
D gene: NA

CDR3 DNA: TGTGCCATCAGTGAAGGACTAGCAGTCAATGAGCAGTTCTTC
CDR3 protein: CAISEGLAVNEQFF
clone size: NA
J gene: TRBJ2-1
V gene: TRBV10-3
D gene: TRBD2

CDR3 DNA: TGTGCCATTCTACAGGGTTATAATTCACCCCTCCACTTT
CDR3 protein: CAILQGYNSPLHF
clone size: NA
J gene: TRBJ1-6
V gene: TRBV6-1
D gene: NA

CDR3 DNA: TGTGCCAGCAGAACTTCGGGGACTGAAGCTTTCTTT
CDR3 protein: CASRTSGTEAFF
clone size: NA
J gene: TRBJ1-1
V gene: TRBV12-3/TRBV12-4
D gene: NA

CDR3 DNA: TGTGCCAGTGTGGATAGGGAAAATTGGGCCAACGTCCTGACTTTC
CDR3 protein: CASVDRENWANVLTF
clone size: many
J gene: TRBJ2-6
V gene: TRBV19
D gene: NA

CDR3 DNA: TGCAGTGCTAGTCCAGTCGTTAGCGGGACGCGGGGCACAGATACGCAGTATTTT
CDR3 protein: CSASPVVSGTRGTDTQYF
clone size: NA
J gene: TRBJ2-3
V gene: TRBV20-1
D gene: TRBD2

CDR3 DNA: TGTGCCAGCAGCCCTGTCGGTCTAGCGCTCCAAGAGACCCAGTACTTC
CDR3 protein: CASSPVGLALQETQYF
clone size: NA
J gene: TRBJ2-5
V gene: TRBV7-7
D gene: NA

CDR3 DNA: TGTGCCAGCAGCTCCATCCTGGGGGGTCTCGAGCAGTACTTC
CDR3 protein: CASSSILGGLEQYF
clone size: NA
J gene: TRBJ2-7
V gene: TRBV7-9
D gene: NA

CDR3 DNA: TGTGCCAGCAGTGAACAGGGTTCGGGTCAGCCCCAGCATTTT
CDR3 protein: CASSEQGSGQPQHF
clone size: many
J gene: TRBJ1-5
V gene: TRBV6-1
D gene: NA

CDR3 DNA: TGTGCCAGTATCGCCGGTTGGAGGCAGTCCCATGGTGGCTACACCTTC
CDR3 protein: CASIAGWRQSHGGYTF
clone size: many
J gene: TRBJ1-2
V gene: TRBV19
D gene: NA

CDR3 DNA: TGTGCCAGCAGCCCCAGGGAGCGGGAAGGCAATGAGCAGTTCTTC
CDR3 protein: CASSPREREGNEQFF
clone size: many
J gene: TRBJ2-1
V gene: TRBV12-3/TRBV12-4
D gene: TRBD2

CDR3 DNA: TGCGCCAGCAGCCAAGAGCTTGGCTACGAGCAGTACTTC
CDR3 protein: CASSQELGYEQYF
clone size: NA
J gene: TRBJ2-7
V gene: TRBV4-1
D gene: NA

CDR3 DNA: TGCAGTGCAGCCCCGGGGGGAAGCACAGATACGCAGTATTTT
CDR3 protein: CSAAPGGSTDTQYF
clone size: NA
J gene: TRBJ2-3
V gene: TRBV20-1
D gene: TRBD2

CDR3 DNA: TGTGCCTGGAGTCCCGGACCTGAAGGGTATGGCTACACCTTC
CDR3 protein: CAWSPGPEGYGYTF
clone size: many
J gene: TRBJ1-2
V gene: TRBV30
D gene: NA

CDR3 DNA: TGCAGTGCTATCAGGGGGTCCGCTTTCTTT
CDR3 protein: CSAIRGSAFF
clone size: NA
J gene: TRBJ1-1
V gene: TRBV20-1
D gene: TRBD1

CDR3 DNA: TGTGCCAGCAGACCCGCCGCGGGGGGGCACGATGAGCAGTTCTTC
CDR3 protein: CASRPAAGGHDEQFF
clone size: NA
J gene: TRBJ2-1
V gene: TRBV7-9
D gene: TRBD2

CDR3 DNA: TGTGCCACCAGTGATACCCATGGACTAGCGTCATACGAGCAGTACTTC
CDR3 protein: CATSDTHGLASYEQYF
clone size: NA
J gene: TRBJ2-7
V gene: TRBV24-1
D gene: TRBD2

CDR3 DNA: TGTGCCAGCAGCTGGGACGCCGGGGACACCGGGGAGCTGTTTTTT
CDR3 protein: CASSWDAGDTGELFF
clone size: many
J gene: TRBJ2-2
V gene: TRBV7-9
D gene: NA

CDR3 DNA: TGCGCCAGCAGCTTGGCCGGGGAGTGGGGTGAGCAGTTCTTC
CDR3 protein: CASSLAGEWGEQFF
clone size: many
J gene: TRBJ2-1
V gene: TRBV5-1
D gene: NA

CDR3 DNA: TGTGCCATCAGTGATGAACAATCGGTCTATGGCTACACCTTC
CDR3 protein: CAISDEQSVYGYTF
clone size: many
J gene: TRBJ1-2
V gene: TRBV10-3
D gene: NA

CDR3 DNA: TGTGCCAGCAGTTTTTTTGAGAGGGAGCAGTTCTTC
CDR3 protein: CASSFFEREQFF
clone size: many
J gene: TRBJ2-1
V gene: TRBV12-3/TRBV12-4
D gene: NA

CDR3 DNA: TGTGCCAGCAGTGAGGGCCGACAGGGTTGGACCGGGGAGCTGTTTTTT
CDR3 protein: CASSEGRQGWTGELFF
clone size: many
J gene: TRBJ2-2
V gene: TRBV6-1
D gene: TRBD1

CDR3 DNA: TGTGCCAGCAGGTGGACAGGCCAATATGGCTACACCTTC
CDR3 protein: CASRWTGQYGYTF
clone size: NA
J gene: TRBJ1-2
V gene: TRBV12-3/TRBV12-4
D gene: TRBD1

CDR3 DNA: TGTGCCAGCAGCTTAGGGGATCCGGGGGCGGAGCAGTTCTTC
CDR3 protein: CASSLGDPGAEQFF
clone size: NA
J gene: TRBJ2-1
V gene: TRBV7-9
D gene: NA

CDR3 DNA: TGCGCCAGCAGTCGAACGGGGGCCTCCTACGAGCAGTACTTC
CDR3 protein: CASSRTGASYEQYF
clone size: once
J gene: TRBJ2-7
V gene: TRBV5-1
D gene: NA

CDR3 DNA: TGTGCCAGCAGTGCGTCAGGGATAAATTCACCCCTCCACTTT
CDR3 protein: CASSASGINSPLHF
clone size: few
J gene: TRBJ1-6
V gene: TRBV25-1
D gene: NA

CDR3 DNA: TGTGCCAGCATTCCAGGAACCCTTCGGTATTCACCCCTCCACTTT
CDR3 protein: CASIPGTLRYSPLHF
clone size: NA
J gene: TRBJ1-6
V gene: TRBV2
D gene: NA

CDR3 DNA: TGTGCCAGCAGACCCCCAGGGATTAACTATGGCTACACCTTC
CDR3 protein: CASRPPGINYGYTF
clone size: NA
J gene: TRBJ1-2
V gene: TRBV7-9
D gene: NA

CDR3 DNA: TGTGCCAGCAGCGTTCTAACAGGGGAGAACACTGAAGCTTTCTTT
CDR3 protein: CASSVLTGENTEAFF
clone size: NA
J gene: TRBJ1-1
V gene: TRBV9
D gene: TRBD1

CDR3 DNA: TGTGCCAGCGCCCCATCGGCTGGGTTTTACAATGAGCAGTATTTT
CDR3 protein: CASAPSAGFYNEQYF
clone size: NA
J gene: TRBJ2-3
V gene: TRBV7-3
D gene: NA

CDR3 DNA: TGTGCCAGCAGCGGAGACCCCGAGGGGGAGACCCAGTACTTC
CDR3 protein: CASSGDPEGETQYF
clone size: NA
J gene: TRBJ2-5
V gene: TRBV9
D gene: NA

CDR3 DNA: TGTGCCAGCTCACCGTCAGGGGTTTTCACCGGGGAGCTGTTTTTT
CDR3 protein: CASSPSGVFTGELFF
clone size: few
J gene: TRBJ2-2
V gene: TRBV18
D gene: NA

CDR3 DNA: TGTGCCAGCACCCGGACAGTTGGAAACACCATATATTTT
CDR3 protein: CASTRTVGNTIYF
clone size: many
J gene: TRBJ1-3
V gene: TRBV11-2
D gene: NA

CDR3 DNA: TGTGCCAGCAGTTTCTCTGCGGGGGCCAACGTCCTGACTTTC
CDR3 protein: CASSFSAGANVLTF
clone size: many
J gene: TRBJ2-6
V gene: TRBV12-3/TRBV12-4
D gene: NA

CDR3 DNA: TGCAGTGCCGGGACGAGCTCTGGGGCCAACGTCCTGACTTTC
CDR3 protein: CSAGTSSGANVLTF
clone size: NA
J gene: TRBJ2-6
V gene: TRBV29-1
D gene: NA